This is a list of T cell receptor beta chains from one sample in a study of T cells in localized non-small cell lung cancer. Data came from immunoSEQ multiplex PCR; TCRdb stores just in-frame clones and leaves some out. The table records around 19,000 clones, approximately 82% of them present only once. Sequences were derived from peripheral blood, sampled before any cancer treatment. The receptor set was obtained from a male donor at least 60 years old with stage III lung adenocarcinoma. The CDR3 runs from the conserved cysteine through the conserved F or W. The D gene is left open where the match is weak. Not every row has a clone size; where given, it reads once, few, many or a size class.

j_call clone_size v_call d_call cdr3_aa cdr3_nt
TRBJ2-7 NA TRBV6-6 TRBD2 CASREGAPTYEQYF TGTGCCAGCCGGGAGGGAGCCCCCACCTACGAGCAGTACTTC
TRBJ2-5 NA TRBV30 NA CAWSDGRNQETQYF TGTGCCTGGAGTGATGGGCGGAATCAAGAGACCCAGTACTTC
TRBJ2-2 NA TRBV27 TRBD2 CASSLPLGSGHTGELFF TGTGCCAGCAGTCTCCCCTTGGGTAGCGGGCACACCGGGGAGCTGTTTTTT
TRBJ1-2 NA TRBV6-5 NA CASWGYGYTF TGTGCCAGCTGGGGGTATGGCTACACCTTC
TRBJ1-1 NA TRBV19 NA CASSAQLMNTEAFF TGTGCCAGTAGTGCCCAACTGATGAACACTGAAGCTTTCTTT
TRBJ2-3 NA TRBV7-9 NA CASSLEVPNRFADTQYF TGTGCCAGCAGCTTAGAAGTGCCCAACAGGTTCGCAGATACGCAGTATTTT
TRBJ1-1 NA TRBV18 TRBD1 CASSPPRTGNTEAFF TGTGCCAGCTCACCTCCTCGGACAGGGAACACTGAAGCTTTCTTT
TRBJ1-2 NA TRBV4-2 TRBD1 CASSQDGDSHYTF TGTGCCAGCAGCCAAGATGGGGACAGCCACTACACCTTC
TRBJ2-1 NA TRBV5-5 NA CASSLEGVGYNEQFF TGTGCCAGCAGCTTGGAAGGGGTGGGCTACAATGAGCAGTTCTTC
TRBJ2-2 NA TRBV7-3 NA CASSPYGGELFF TGTGCCAGCAGTCCCTATGGCGGGGAGCTGTTTTTT
TRBJ2-7 once TRBV7-2 TRBD1 CASSLDGDRASYEQYF TGTGCCAGCAGCTTAGATGGGGACAGGGCCTCCTACGAGCAGTACTTC
TRBJ1-2 NA TRBV19 NA CASSIPGQGYGYTF TGTGCCAGTAGTATTCCAGGGCAGGGGTATGGCTACACCTTC
TRBJ1-1 NA TRBV19 TRBD1 CASSPGTGQPNTEAFF TGTGCCAGTAGTCCCGGGACAGGGCAACCGAACACTGAAGCTTTCTTT
TRBJ1-1 NA TRBV11-2 TRBD1 CASSLAGQGGTEAFF TGTGCCAGCAGCTTAGCGGGACAGGGCGGCACTGAAGCTTTCTTT
TRBJ2-2 once TRBV10-3 NA CAISDASAGELFF TGTGCCATCAGTGATGCCTCGGCCGGGGAGCTGTTTTTT
TRBJ2-5 NA TRBV4-1 NA CASSQEAGRETQYF TGCGCCAGCAGCCAAGAAGCTGGGCGAGAGACCCAGTACTTC
TRBJ2-1 NA TRBV30 TRBD2 CAWSPGLARQFF TGTGCCTGGAGTCCAGGACTAGCGCGGCAGTTCTTC
TRBJ2-5 NA TRBV2 TRBD2 CASSEGLAGQETQYF TGTGCCAGCAGTGAAGGACTAGCGGGGCAAGAGACCCAGTACTTC
TRBJ1-1 NA TRBV10-3 TRBD1 CAIMRGQGDEAFF TGTGCCATCATGAGGGGGCAGGGTGATGAAGCTTTCTTT
TRBJ1-5 medium-sized TRBV7-3 TRBD1 CASSKRDRGRSQPQHF TGTGCCAGCAGCAAAAGGGACAGGGGGCGAAGTCAGCCCCAGCATTTT
TRBJ2-5 NA TRBV19 NA CASSGAWQETQYF TGTGCCAGCTCCGGGGCATGGCAAGAGACCCAGTACTTC
TRBJ2-2 NA TRBV9 NA CASSVTGVTNTGELFF TGTGCCAGCAGCGTAACGGGGGTTACTAACACCGGGGAGCTGTTTTTT
TRBJ1-1 NA TRBV29-1 TRBD1 CSVAEQGGTEAFF TGCAGCGTTGCGGAGCAGGGGGGCACTGAAGCTTTCTTT
TRBJ1-2 NA TRBV7-2 NA CASSPTHGYGYTF TGTGCCAGCAGCCCGACACATGGCTATGGCTACACCTTC
TRBJ2-5 NA TRBV5-1 NA CASRSVGTWETQYF TGCGCCAGCAGGTCGGTGGGGACCTGGGAGACCCAGTACTTC
TRBJ1-2 once TRBV6-1 NA CASSVQGVRGYTF TGTGCCAGCAGTGTTCAAGGAGTTCGGGGCTACACCTTC
TRBJ2-3 once TRBV7-3 NA CASSPSLGATDTQYF TGTGCCAGCAGCCCTTCTCTGGGGGCCACAGATACGCAGTATTTT
TRBJ1-1 NA TRBV6-5 NA CASSYNRNTEAFF TGTGCCAGCAGTTATAATAGGAACACTGAAGCTTTCTTT
TRBJ1-5 NA TRBV2 NA CASRQGLSNQPQHF TGTGCCAGCAGACAGGGTCTCAGCAATCAGCCCCAGCATTTT
TRBJ2-5 NA TRBV15 NA CATSTGSETQYF TGTGCCACCAGCACGGGTTCAGAGACCCAGTACTTC
TRBJ1-5 once TRBV19 NA CASSMSPNINQPQHF TGTGCCAGTAGTATGTCCCCGAACATCAATCAGCCCCAGCATTTT
TRBJ2-1 NA TRBV5-4 NA CASSLELGGSNEQFF TGTGCCAGCAGCTTGGAGCTCGGGGGCTCGAATGAGCAGTTCTTC
TRBJ2-7 NA TRBV10-1 TRBD1 CASSEAQGAHYEQYF TGCGCCAGCAGTGAGGCCCAGGGGGCCCACTACGAGCAGTACTTC
TRBJ1-5 NA TRBV6-4 NA CASSDSRGRMSNQPQHF TGTGCCAGCAGTGACTCGAGAGGTAGGATGAGCAATCAGCCCCAGCATTTT
TRBJ1-1 NA TRBV2 NA CASSDSFVGMNTEAFF TGTGCCAGCAGTGACAGTTTCGTTGGGATGAACACTGAAGCTTTCTTT
TRBJ2-5 NA TRBV7-9 NA CASSRSQVLETQYF TGTGCCAGCAGCCGAAGCCAGGTCCTGGAGACCCAGTACTTC
TRBJ2-2 NA TRBV7-9 TRBD2 CASSTSGGPNTGELFF TGTGCCAGCAGCACTAGCGGGGGACCCAACACCGGGGAGCTGTTTTTT
TRBJ1-4 once TRBV21-1 NA CASSKWGTENEKLFF TGTGCCAGCAGCAAATGGGGGACAGAAAATGAAAAACTGTTTTTT
TRBJ1-1 NA TRBV19 NA CASSIRVQKAFAEAFF TGTGCCAGTAGTATAAGGGTACAGAAGGCGTTTGCTGAAGCTTTCTTT
TRBJ2-3 NA TRBV19 NA CASSTPGTDTQYF TGTGCCAGTAGTACCCCGGGCACAGATACGCAGTATTTT
TRBJ1-5 NA TRBV5-6 NA CASSLMALNQPQHF TGTGCCAGCAGCTTGATGGCTCTCAATCAGCCCCAGCATTTT
TRBJ2-3 NA TRBV4-2 NA CASSQEWTPDTQYF TGTGCCAGCAGCCAAGAGTGGACCCCAGATACGCAGTATTTT
TRBJ1-2 NA TRBV6-6 NA CASSPTGTDGYTF TGTGCCAGCAGCCCCACCGGGACGGATGGCTACACCTTC
TRBJ1-4 NA TRBV2 NA CASSLRGDGEKLFF TGTGCCAGCAGTCTGAGGGGAGACGGTGAAAAACTGTTTTTT
TRBJ1-1 few TRBV5-4 TRBD1 CASSLDDRGRTLKVTEAFF TGTGCCAGCAGCTTGGATGACAGGGGGCGAACCCTTAAGGTCACTGAAGCTTTCTTT
TRBJ1-1 once TRBV5-1 NA CASSLSGREAFF TGCGCCAGCAGCTTGTCAGGACGTGAAGCTTTCTTT
TRBJ2-5 NA TRBV7-9 NA CASSQERGGQETQYF TGTGCCAGCAGCCAAGAGAGGGGGGGCCAAGAGACCCAGTACTTC
TRBJ2-5 NA TRBV6-1 NA CAGGETQYF TGTGCAGGGGGTGAGACCCAGTACTTC
TRBJ2-7 NA TRBV27 NA CASSLRQASSSYEQYF TGTGCCAGCAGTTTGCGTCAGGCATCGTCCTCCTACGAGCAGTACTTC
TRBJ1-1 NA TRBV14 TRBD1 CASSQETGTAEAFF TGTGCCAGCAGCCAAGAAACCGGGACAGCTGAAGCTTTCTTT
TRBJ1-2 NA TRBV5-1 NA CASSLGQSTNYGYTF TGCGCCAGCAGCTTGGGCCAGTCTACTAACTATGGCTACACCTTC
TRBJ1-2 NA TRBV29-1 NA CSVEDNGGGYTF TGCAGCGTTGAAGATAACGGGGGCGGCTACACCTTC
TRBJ2-1 NA TRBV19 NA CASSISGAPYNEQFF TGTGCCAGTAGTATTTCGGGGGCCCCCTACAATGAGCAGTTCTTC
TRBJ1-5 NA TRBV5-1 NA CASTIDGNQPQHF TGCGCCAGCACCATCGACGGTAATCAGCCCCAGCATTTT